The present T cell receptor (beta chain) was sequenced within a study of T cell repertoires in cytomegalovirus infection. Across the study: Recently identified HLA-C-restricted CMV epitopes and well-studied HLA-B-restricted CMV epitopes were used by the study.

TCRdb re-called the reads through MiXCR, storing one row per CDR3 protein. Of about 570,000 distinct CDR3 sequences listed, about 39% are singletons. The CDR3 is 15 residues long. The trim removed 2 bases at V and 4 bases at J, leaving 8 bases unmatched. The germline CDR1 and CDR2 sequences are MNHEY and SVGAGI. Study-level results: The ex vivo response was dominated by HLA-C-restricted CMV-specific TCR beta clonotypes. People with CMV and the relevant HLA were identified by cumulative public TCR beta family frequency.

Notes on this clonotype: Its specificity is not known.

This sample comprised cultured PBMCs, obtained from culture after CMV antigen stimulation. The V gene is TRBV6-5, the J gene TRBJ2-7; 7 bases are a match to TRBD2. This clonotype was sampled from a human donor in good health (CMV status not recorded). Some clones in this sample may be carry-over from other donors' samples. In nucleotides, the CDR3 is TGTGCCAGCAGTTACGGCGGGAGCTTAGGGTACGAGCAGTACTTC. Amino acid sequence: CASSYGGSLGYEQYF.